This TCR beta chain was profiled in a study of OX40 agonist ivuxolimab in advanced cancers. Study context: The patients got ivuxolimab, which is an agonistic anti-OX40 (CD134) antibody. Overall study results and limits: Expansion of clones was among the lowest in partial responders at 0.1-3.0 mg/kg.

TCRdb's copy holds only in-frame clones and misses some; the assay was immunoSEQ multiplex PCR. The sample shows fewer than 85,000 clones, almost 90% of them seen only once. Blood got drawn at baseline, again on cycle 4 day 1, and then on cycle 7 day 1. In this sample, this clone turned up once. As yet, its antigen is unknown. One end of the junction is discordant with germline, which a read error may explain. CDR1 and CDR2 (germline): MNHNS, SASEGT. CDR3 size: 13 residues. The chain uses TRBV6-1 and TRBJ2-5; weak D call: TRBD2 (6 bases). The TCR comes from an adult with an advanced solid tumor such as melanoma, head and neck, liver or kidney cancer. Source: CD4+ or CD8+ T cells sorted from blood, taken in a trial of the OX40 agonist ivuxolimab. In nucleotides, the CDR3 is TGTGCCAGCAGTGTGCCTAGCGAAGAGGCCCAGTACTTC. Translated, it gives CASSVPSEEAQYF.